The source of this TCR beta chain is a study of T-cell memory formation after mild COVID-19. In TCRdb, the 5' RACE reads were re-called with MiXCR into one record per CDR3 protein. The table lists roughly 250,000 distinct CDR3 sequences, approximately 15% of them singletons, with 20% to 25% in the top ten. This clonotype was seen only a few times. The clonotype was recovered from a man younger than 35 who had mild COVID-19 (a few samples of this study predate the infection). Cell type and time point are not known. What was sequenced was PBMCs or a T cell subset sorted from them (not recorded which).

The CDR3 bases are TGTGCCAGCAGCCCCCACCCCTGGAAGGGCAATCAGCCCCAGCATTTT. Its translation: CASSPHPWKGNQPQHF. The V gene is TRBV7-8, the J gene TRBJ1-5, with D unresolved. The CDR3 spans 16 residues. The germline gives CDR1 SGHVS, CDR2 FQNEAQ. V was clipped by 5 bases and J by 2 bases, with 16 bases between them.